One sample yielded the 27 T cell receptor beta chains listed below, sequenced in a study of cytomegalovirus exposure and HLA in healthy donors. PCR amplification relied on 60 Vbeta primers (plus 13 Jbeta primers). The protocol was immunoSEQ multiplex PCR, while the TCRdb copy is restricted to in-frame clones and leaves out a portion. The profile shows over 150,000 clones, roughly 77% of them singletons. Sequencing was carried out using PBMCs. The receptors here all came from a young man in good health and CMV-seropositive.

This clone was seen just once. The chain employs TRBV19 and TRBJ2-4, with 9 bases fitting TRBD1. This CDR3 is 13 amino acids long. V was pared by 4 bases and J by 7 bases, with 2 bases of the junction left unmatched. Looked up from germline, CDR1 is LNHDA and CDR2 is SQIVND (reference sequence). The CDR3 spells CASSTQGANIQYF. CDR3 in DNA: TGTGCCAGTAGTACACAGGGGGCGAACATTCAGTACTTC. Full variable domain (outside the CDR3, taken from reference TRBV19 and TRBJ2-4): DGGITQSPKYLFRKEGQNVTLSCEQNLNHDAMYWYRQDPGQGLRLIYYSQIVNDFQKGDIAEGYSVSREKKESFPLTVTSAQKNPTAFYLCASSTQGANIQYFGAGTRLSVL.

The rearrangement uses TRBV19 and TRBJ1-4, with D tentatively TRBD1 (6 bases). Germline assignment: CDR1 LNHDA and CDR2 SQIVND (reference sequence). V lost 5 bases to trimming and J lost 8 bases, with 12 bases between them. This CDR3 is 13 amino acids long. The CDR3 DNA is TGTGCCAGTAGTTGGGGGCGCAACGAAAAACTGTTTTTT. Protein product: CASSWGRNEKLFF.

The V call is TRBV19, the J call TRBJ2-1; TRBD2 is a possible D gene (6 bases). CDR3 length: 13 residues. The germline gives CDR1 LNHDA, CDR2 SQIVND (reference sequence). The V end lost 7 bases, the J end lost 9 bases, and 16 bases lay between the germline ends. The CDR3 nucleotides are TGTGCCAGTACCCTAGGGGTGGGAGGTGAGCAGTTCTTC. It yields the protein CASTLGVGGEQFF.

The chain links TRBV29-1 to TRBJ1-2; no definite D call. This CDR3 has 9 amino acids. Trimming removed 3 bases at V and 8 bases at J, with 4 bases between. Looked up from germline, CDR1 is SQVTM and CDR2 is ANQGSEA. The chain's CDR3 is CSVERGYTF. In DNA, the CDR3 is TGCAGCGTTGAGAGAGGCTACACCTTC.

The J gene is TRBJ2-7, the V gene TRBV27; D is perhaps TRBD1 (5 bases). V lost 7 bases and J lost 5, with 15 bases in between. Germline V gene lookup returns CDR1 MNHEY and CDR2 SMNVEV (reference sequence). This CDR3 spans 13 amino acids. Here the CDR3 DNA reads TGTGCCAGCAAAGACAGCCCTTTAGACGAGCAGTACTTC. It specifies CASKDSPLDEQYF.

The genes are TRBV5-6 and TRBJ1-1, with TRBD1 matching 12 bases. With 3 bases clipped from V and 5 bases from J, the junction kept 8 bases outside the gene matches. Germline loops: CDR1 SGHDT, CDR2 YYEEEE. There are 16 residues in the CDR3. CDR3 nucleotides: TGTGCCAGCAGCTACCGGGACAGGGGGCGTGGTACTGAAGCTTTCTTT. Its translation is CASSYRDRGRGTEAFF.

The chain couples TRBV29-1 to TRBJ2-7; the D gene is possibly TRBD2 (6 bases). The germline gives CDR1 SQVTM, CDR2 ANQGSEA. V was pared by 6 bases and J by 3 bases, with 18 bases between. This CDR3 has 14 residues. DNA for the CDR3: TGCAGCGTGGCCTTAGGGCTAGCGAGCTACGAGCAGTACTTC. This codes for CSVALGLASYEQYF.

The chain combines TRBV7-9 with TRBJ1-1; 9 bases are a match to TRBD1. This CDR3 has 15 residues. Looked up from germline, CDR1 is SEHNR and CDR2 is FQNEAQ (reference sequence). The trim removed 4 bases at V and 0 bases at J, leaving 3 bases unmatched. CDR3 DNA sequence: TGTGCCAGCAGCTACAGGACAGGGGTGAACACTGAAGCTTTCTTT. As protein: CASSYRTGVNTEAFF.

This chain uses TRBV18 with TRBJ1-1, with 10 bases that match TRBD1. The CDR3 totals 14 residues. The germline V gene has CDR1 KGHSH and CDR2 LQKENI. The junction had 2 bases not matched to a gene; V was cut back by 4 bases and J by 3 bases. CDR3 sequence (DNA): TGTGCCAGCTCACTGGACAGGGGGGACACTGAAGCTTTCTTT. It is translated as CASSLDRGDTEAFF.

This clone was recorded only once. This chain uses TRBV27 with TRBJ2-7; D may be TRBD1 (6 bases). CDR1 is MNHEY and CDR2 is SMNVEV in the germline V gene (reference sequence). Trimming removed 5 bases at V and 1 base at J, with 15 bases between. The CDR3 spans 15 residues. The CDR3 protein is CASSIRGWKSYEQYF. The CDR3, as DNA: TGTGCCAGCAGTATTAGGGGGTGGAAGTCCTACGAGCAGTACTTC.

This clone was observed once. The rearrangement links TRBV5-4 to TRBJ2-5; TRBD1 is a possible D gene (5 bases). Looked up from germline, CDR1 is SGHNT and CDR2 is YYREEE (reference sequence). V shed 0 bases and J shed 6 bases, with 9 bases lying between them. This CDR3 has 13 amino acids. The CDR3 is CASSLDKGQTQYF. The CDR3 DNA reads TGTGCCAGCAGCTTGGATAAGGGGCAGACCCAGTACTTC.

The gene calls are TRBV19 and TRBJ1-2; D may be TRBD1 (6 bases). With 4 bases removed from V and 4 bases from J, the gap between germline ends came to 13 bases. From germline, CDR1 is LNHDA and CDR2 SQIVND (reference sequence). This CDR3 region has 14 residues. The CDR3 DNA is TGTGCCAGTAGTACCCTACAGGGCCCCTATGGCTACACCTTC. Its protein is CASSTLQGPYGYTF. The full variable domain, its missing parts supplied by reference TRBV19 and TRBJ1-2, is DGGITQSPKYLFRKEGQNVTLSCEQNLNHDAMYWYRQDPGQGLRLIYYSQIVNDFQKGDIAEGYSVSREKKESFPLTVTSAQKNPTAFYLCASSTLQGPYGYTFGSGTRLTVV.

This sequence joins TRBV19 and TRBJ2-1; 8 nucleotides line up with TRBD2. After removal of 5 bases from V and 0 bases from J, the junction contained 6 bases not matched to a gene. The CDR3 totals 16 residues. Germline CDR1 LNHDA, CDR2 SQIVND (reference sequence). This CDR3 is CASSGGLARSYNEQFF. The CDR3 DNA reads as TGTGCCAGTAGTGGTGGACTAGCTCGCTCCTACAATGAGCAGTTCTTC.

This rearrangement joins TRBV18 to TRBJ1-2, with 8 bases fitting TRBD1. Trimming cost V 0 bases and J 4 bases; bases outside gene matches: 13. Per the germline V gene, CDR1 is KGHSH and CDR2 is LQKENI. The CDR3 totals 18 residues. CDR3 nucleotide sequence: TGTGCCAGCTCACCACCGCAGGGGGCGGTTAGATTCCTCTATGGCTACACCTTC. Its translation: CASSPPQGAVRFLYGYTF.

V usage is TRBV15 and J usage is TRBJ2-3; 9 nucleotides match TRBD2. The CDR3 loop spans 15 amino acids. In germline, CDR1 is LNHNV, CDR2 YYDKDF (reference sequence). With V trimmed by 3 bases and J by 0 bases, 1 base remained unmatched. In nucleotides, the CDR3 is TGTGCCACCAGCAGTGCGGGGGGGAGCACAGATACGCAGTATTTT. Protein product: CATSSAGGSTDTQYF.

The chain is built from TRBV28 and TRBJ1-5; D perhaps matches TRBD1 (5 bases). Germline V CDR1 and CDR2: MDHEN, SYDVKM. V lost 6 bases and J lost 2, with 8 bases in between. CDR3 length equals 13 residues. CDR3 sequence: CASRRDGNQPQHF. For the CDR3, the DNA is TGTGCCAGCAGGCGGGACGGCAATCAGCCCCAGCATTTT.

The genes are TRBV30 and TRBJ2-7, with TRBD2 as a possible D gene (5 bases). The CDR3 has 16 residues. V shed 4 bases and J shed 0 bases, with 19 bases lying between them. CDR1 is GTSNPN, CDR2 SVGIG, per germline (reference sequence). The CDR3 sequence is CAWNRGSTHPSYEQYF. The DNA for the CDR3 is TGTGCCTGGAATCGTGGGAGTACGCATCCCTCCTACGAGCAGTACTTC.

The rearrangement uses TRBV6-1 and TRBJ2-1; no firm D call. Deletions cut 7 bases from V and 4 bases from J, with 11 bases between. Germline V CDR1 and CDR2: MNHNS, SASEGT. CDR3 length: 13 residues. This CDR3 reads CASTPAEYNEQFF. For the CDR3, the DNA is TGTGCCAGCACGCCTGCAGAATACAATGAGCAGTTCTTC.

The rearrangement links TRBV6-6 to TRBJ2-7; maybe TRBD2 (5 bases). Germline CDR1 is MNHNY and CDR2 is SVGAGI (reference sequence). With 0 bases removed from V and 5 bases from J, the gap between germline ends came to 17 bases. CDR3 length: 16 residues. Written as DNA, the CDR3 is TGTGCCAGCAGTTACTCGAACCAGGCGTCGGGGAACGAGCAGTACTTC. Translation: CASSYSNQASGNEQYF.

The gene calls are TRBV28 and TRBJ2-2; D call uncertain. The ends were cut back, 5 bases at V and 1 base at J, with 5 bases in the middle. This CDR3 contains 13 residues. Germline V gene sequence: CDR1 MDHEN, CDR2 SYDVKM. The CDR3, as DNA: TGTGCCAGCAGTCCCCTGAACACCGGGGAGCTGTTTTTT. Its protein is CASSPLNTGELFF.

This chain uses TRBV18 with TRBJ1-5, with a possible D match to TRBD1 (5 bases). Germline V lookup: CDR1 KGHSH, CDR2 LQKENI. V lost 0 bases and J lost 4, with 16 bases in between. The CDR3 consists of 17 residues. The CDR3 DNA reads TGTGCCAGCTCACCACCGGACACAAGGGGCGCGAATCAGCCCCAGCATTTT. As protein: CASSPPDTRGANQPQHF.

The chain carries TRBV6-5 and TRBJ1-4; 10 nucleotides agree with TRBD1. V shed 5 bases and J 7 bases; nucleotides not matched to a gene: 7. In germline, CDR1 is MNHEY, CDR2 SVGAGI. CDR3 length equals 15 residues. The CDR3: CASSPRDRGFEKLFF. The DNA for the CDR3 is TGTGCCAGCAGTCCAAGGGACAGGGGATTTGAAAAACTGTTTTTT.

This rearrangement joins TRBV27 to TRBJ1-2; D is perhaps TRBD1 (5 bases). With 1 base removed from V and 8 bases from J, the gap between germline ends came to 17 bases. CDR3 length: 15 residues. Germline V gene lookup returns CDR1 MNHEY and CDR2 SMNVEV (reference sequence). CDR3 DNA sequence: TGTGCCAGCAGTTTATTATCGGGACGGCGGGACGGCTACACCTTC. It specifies CASSLLSGRRDGYTF.

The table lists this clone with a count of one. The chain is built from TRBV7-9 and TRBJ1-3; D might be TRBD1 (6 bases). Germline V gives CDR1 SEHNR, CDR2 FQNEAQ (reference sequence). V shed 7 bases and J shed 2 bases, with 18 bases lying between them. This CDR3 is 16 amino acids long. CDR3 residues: CASTGTLWAAGNTIYF. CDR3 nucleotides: TGTGCCAGCACCGGGACACTCTGGGCAGCTGGAAACACCATATATTTT.

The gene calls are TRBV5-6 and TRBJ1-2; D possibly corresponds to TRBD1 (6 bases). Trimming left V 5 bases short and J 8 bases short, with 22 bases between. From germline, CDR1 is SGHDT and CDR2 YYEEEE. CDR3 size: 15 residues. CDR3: CASSYHDRTGGGYTF. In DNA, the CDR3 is TGTGCCAGCAGTTACCACGACAGGACGGGGGGAGGCTACACCTTC.

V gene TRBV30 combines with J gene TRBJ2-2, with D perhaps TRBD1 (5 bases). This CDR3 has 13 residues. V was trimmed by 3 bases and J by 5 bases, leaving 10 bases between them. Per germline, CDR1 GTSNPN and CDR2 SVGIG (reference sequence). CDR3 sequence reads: CAWSHAGTGELFF. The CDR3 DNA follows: TGTGCCTGGAGCCACGCAGGGACCGGGGAGCTGTTTTTT.

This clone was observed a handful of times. CDR3 in DNA: TGTGCCAGCAGTTTACCGGCGGCTAGCGTACCCTACGAGCAGTACTTC. This encodes CASSLPAASVPYEQYF. V and J are TRBV28 and TRBJ2-5, with TRBD2 as a possible D gene (6 bases). The end of the DNA aligns better with TRBJ2-7, so the J call may be wrong. The CDR3 loop spans 16 amino acids. Germline V gives CDR1 MDHEN, CDR2 SYDVKM.